This T cell receptor (beta chain) was observed in a study of CD8 T cells in ankylosing spondylitis. Study observations and caveats: The study identified a TCR beta motif of several highly homologous variants that appeared characteristic of ankylosing spondylitis blood. The authors found the disease-linked clones to be CD8+ and relatively rare in peripheral blood. Clones tied to disease were said to be significantly enriched in matched ankylosing spondylitis synovial fluid. Previous work reported some of these motif variants in the synovial fluid and blood of reactive arthritis.

Using quantitative 5'-RACE with molecular barcodes, the authors made TCR beta libraries. TCRdb used MiXCR to reprocess the 5' RACE reads, holding one entry per CDR3 protein. The sample records fewer than 750,000 distinct CDR3 sequences, under 20% being singletons. In regard to this clonotype: What it recognizes is unknown.

The sequenced sample was blood, either unsorted or a sorted T cell fraction (not recorded which). This clonotype originated in a male donor with ankylosing spondylitis.

The CDR3 DNA sequence: TGCAGTGCTAGACGGGGGGGCATAAATGAGCAGTTCTTC. Its protein product is CSARRGGINEQFF. This rearrangement joins TRBV20-1 to TRBJ2-1, with TRBD2 identical over 8 bases. This CDR3 is 13 amino acids long. V gave up 2 bases and J gave up 7 bases; unmatched junction bases: 4. The V gene's germline CDR1 is DFQATT and CDR2 SNEGSKA (reference sequence).